This paragraph covers one TCR beta chain sequence. What it binds is not known. The sample is drawn from a study of cytomegalovirus exposure and HLA in healthy donors. Whole-study results and caveats: More than 150 TCR beta chains were listed as cytomegalovirus-associated. Reports indicate that TCR beta sequences accurately predicted the HLA-A and HLA-B alleles of most subjects.

60 Vbeta and 13 Jbeta primers were used in PCR. The method was immunoSEQ multiplex PCR; TCRdb's version includes in-frame clones alone and lacks a portion of them. The data include 200,000 to 250,000 clones; the top ten clones carry 1.1%. The CDR3 totals 16 residues. In germline, CDR1 is SGHRS, CDR2 YFSETQ. V lost 0 bases and J lost 2; bases outside the gene matches: 8. Sample: PBMCs. The J gene is TRBJ2-7, the V gene TRBV5-1; 7 bases match TRBD1. This sequence originates from a girl aged 2 to 9 in good health and CMV-seropositive. The CDR3: CASSLGSRQGAYEQYF. The DNA for the CDR3 is TGCGCCAGCAGCTTGGGATCCCGACAGGGAGCCTACGAGCAGTACTTC.